One and the same sample provided the 9 T cell receptor beta chains below, sequenced in a study of T cells in localized non-small cell lung cancer. Here immunoSEQ multiplex PCR was the method, and the copy in TCRdb shows in-frame clones only, minus some. The sample has tens of thousands of clones, 85% to 90% seen once. Sequencing was performed on peripheral blood, taken before any cancer treatment. The receptor set was obtained from a woman between 35 and 75 years old with stage I squamous cell lung carcinoma.

The chain has TRBV2 and TRBJ2-5; 8 bases agree with TRBD1. This CDR3 region has 14 residues. Per the germline V gene, CDR1 is SNHLY and CDR2 is FYNNEI. The trim removed 5 bases at V and 1 base at J, leaving 3 bases unmatched. This CDR3 reads CASSRGQGQETQYF. DNA for the CDR3: TGTGCCAGCAGTCGAGGACAGGGCCAAGAGACCCAGTACTTC. The entire variable domain, with the rest obtained from reference TRBV2 and TRBJ2-5, is as follows: EPEVTQTPSHQVTQMGQEVILRCVPISNHLYFYWYRQILGQKVEFLVSFYNNEISEKSEIFDDQFSVERPDGSNFTLKIRSTKLEDSAMYFCASSRGQGQETQYFGPGTRLLVL.

The chain carries TRBV11-2 and TRBJ1-1, with TRBD1 matching over 7 bases. The V gene end was trimmed by 3 bases and the J gene end by 0 bases; junction bases not matched to a gene: 7. This CDR3 has 16 amino acids. The germline CDR1 and CDR2 sequences are SGHAT and FQNNGV. The CDR3, as DNA: TGTGCCAGCAGCTTCCCGACAGGGCTGATGAACACTGAAGCTTTCTTT. Its translation: CASSFPTGLMNTEAFF.

The V call is TRBV5-1, the J call TRBJ1-2; D perhaps matches TRBD1 (5 bases). V lost 0 bases, J lost 5 bases, and 11 bases lay in between. The germline V gene encodes CDR1 SGHRS and CDR2 YFSETQ. The CDR3 length is 14 residues. CDR3 in DNA: TGCGCCAGCAGCTTGGTGCCGGGGGGGTATGGCTACACCTTC. Its protein product is CASSLVPGGYGYTF.

The chain carries TRBV9 and TRBJ1-2; TRBD1 aligns across 8 bases. Germline CDR1 and CDR2: SGDLS and YYNGEE. The CDR3 is 15 residues long. V lost 0 bases, J lost 11 bases, and 12 bases stayed unmatched. The CDR3 sequence is CASSVDQGQGAGYTF. Here the CDR3 DNA reads TGTGCCAGCAGCGTAGATCAAGGGCAGGGGGCGGGGTACACCTTC. The entire variable domain, with the rest obtained from reference TRBV9 and TRBJ1-2, is as follows: DSGVTQTPKHLITATGQRVTLRCSPRSGDLSVYWYQQSLDQGLQFLIQYYNGEERAKGNILERFSAQQFPDLHSELNLSSLELGDSALYFCASSVDQGQGAGYTFGSGTRLTVV.

V usage is TRBV4-2 and J usage is TRBJ2-7, with D unresolved. Germline V lookup: CDR1 LGHNA, CDR2 YNFKEQ. V was pared by 1 base and J by 6 bases, with 13 bases between. The CDR3 runs to 14 residues. CDR3: CASSQVRAGGEQYF. The CDR3 nucleotides read TGTGCCAGCAGCCAAGTAAGGGCCGGCGGCGAGCAGTACTTC.

The CDR3 sequence: CASSPSPILGYEQYF. CDR3 DNA sequence: TGTGCCAGCAGCCCGAGCCCCATCCTAGGCTACGAGCAGTACTTC. This chain connects TRBV9 to TRBJ2-7; no definite D call. The V gene's germline CDR1 is SGDLS and CDR2 YYNGEE. The CDR3 is made up of 15 amino acids. V lost 4 bases, J lost 3 bases, and 17 bases lay in between. Filled out from reference TRBV9 and TRBJ2-7, the complete variable domain reads DSGVTQTPKHLITATGQRVTLRCSPRSGDLSVYWYQQSLDQGLQFLIQYYNGEERAKGNILERFSAQQFPDLHSELNLSSLELGDSALYFCASSPSPILGYEQYFGPGTRLTVT.

The chain joins TRBV2 to TRBJ1-4; D is perhaps TRBD1 (6 bases). With 6 bases removed from V and 3 bases from J, the gap between germline ends came to 11 bases. Germline CDR1 and CDR2: SNHLY and FYNNEI. The CDR3 extends over 14 amino acids. CDR3 protein: CASRAGAANEKLFF. CDR3 nucleotides: TGTGCCAGCAGGGCGGGGGCGGCTAATGAAAAACTGTTTTTT.

The chain uses TRBV10-3 and TRBJ1-5, with D unresolved. Between the trimmed V and J ends, which lost 4 bases and 0 bases, there was a span of 7 bases. This CDR3 region has 14 residues. Germline V gene lookup returns CDR1 ENHRY and CDR2 SYGVKD. In DNA form, the CDR3 reads TGTGCCATCAGTGGAGGAGATAGCAATCAGCCCCAGCATTTT. Protein: CAISGGDSNQPQHF.

This clone was seen only once. The chain joins TRBV21-1 to TRBJ1-5; TRBD1, the table's D call, lacks a check against the DNA. TRBV21-1 is listed as a pseudogene. CDR3 size: 15 residues. DNA for the CDR3: TGTGCCAGCAGCCTGACAGGTCGGGGCAATCAGCCCCAGCATTTT. This codes for CASSLTGRGNQPQHF.